This TCR beta chain is from a study of shared clonotypes between healthy human individuals. Overall study findings and caveats: Deeper or shallower sequencing was expected to change how clonotypes are shared among donors.

Some clones are missing from TCRdb's copy, which holds only in-frame ones; the method was immunoSEQ multiplex PCR. Among hundreds of thousands of clones listed, 70% to 80% were seen once. The V gene's germline CDR1 is LNHDA and CDR2 SQIVND (reference sequence). The CDR3 is made up of 15 amino acids. A remark on this clone: Its antigen is not identified.

The clonotype was recovered from a woman aged 40 to 55 in good health. Some clones in this sample may be carry-over from other donors' samples. Specimen: PBMCs. The chain links TRBV19 to TRBJ2-5, with 9 bases identical to TRBD1. The J call could be wrong; TRBJ2-7 is a better fit for the DNA end. This chain's CDR3 is CASSLEGQGGYEQYF. The CDR3 coding sequence is TGTGCCAGTAGTCTGGAGGGACAGGGAGGTTACGAGCAGTACTTC.